This TCR beta chain emerged from a study of T cells in tumors after PD-1 blockade (dated 2019 in TCRdb). With regard to the full study: Patients with prior checkpoint blockade, systemic immunosuppressant use, or recent radiotherapy or other anti-cancer therapy within 4 weeks were excluded. Pembrolizumab 200 mg every 3 weeks or cemiplimab 350 mg every 2 weeks was administered to patients. Bulk TCR sequencing was performed on roughly eleven peripheral blood samples from a handful of patients to compare blood and tumor clonotypes. Paired single-cell RNA and TCR sequencing was performed on site-matched tumors from BCC or SCC patients before and after anti-PD-1 therapy. RECIST version 1.1 was the standard used to evaluate clinical response. While on anti-PD-1 treatment, some of the patients also continued taking daily vismodegib 150 mg. On average, peripheral blood samples yielded 40,000 or so unique clonotypes and roughly 100,000 TCR templates (range roughly 24,000-270,000).

Comment on this clone: Its antigen remains undetermined. The sample holds no much larger clone one base away, and base qualities are not on file.

The germline V gene gives CDR1 as SGHRS and CDR2 as YFSETQ. V drops 3 bases and J drops 2 bases, leaving 11 bases in between. Spanning cysteine to phenylalanine, the CDR3 consists of 14 amino acids. CDR3 DNA only is kept here, 42 bases in frame from base 1. The immunoSEQ platform was used to carry out deep TCRbeta sequencing. From the authors' description of their analysis: For further analysis, only productive rearrangements were exported from the immunoSEQ Analyzer. Bulk TCRbeta clonotypes were assigned T cell phenotypes by matching to single-cell RNA+TCR-seq clones sharing the same TCRbeta sequence. Using bulk TCR sequencing data, clone enrichment in tumor was calculated by dividing a clone's tumor frequency by the same clone's PBMC frequency. TCRs were sorted with GLIPH into specificity groups, meaning clusters of distinct TCRs that share CDR3 motifs and likely recognize common antigens. In TCRdb, the immuneACCESS table is reduced to in-frame sequences with V and J assigned. These tables do not hold every clone; where another copy was compared, an unresolved V gene accounts for under half, and the others remain unexplained. From that table come the V and J calls and clone size; the DNA was used to work out D and trimming. This sample is represented by 60,000 to 70,000 clones; around 72% of them were singletons. Of the sample, about 4.5% falls within the top ten clones.

Reading the label with the study, this specimen's time point is: after anti-PD-1 therapy. For bulk TCRbeta sequencing, genomic DNA was extracted from tumor biopsies or peripheral blood, and input amounts ranged from about 600 ng to 6,500 ng. Histologically proven advanced or metastatic basal or squamous cell carcinoma was present in all patients, all of whom were poor candidates for surgical resection. Of the roughly 10 patients in the basal cell carcinoma cohort, about 8 underwent bulk tumor TCR sequencing. Beyond this particular receptor, the publication reports: The source of novel T cell clones was not identified and could include lymphoid organs or rare unexpanded clones within the tumor or its periphery. Around 38% of the TCR clonotypes from tumors also showed up in blood, and some novel exhausted tumor clones were present in pre-treatment blood, which suggests peripheral recruitment.

The chain links TRBV5-1 with TRBJ1-2; the D gene assignment is ambiguous. The starting material was PBMCs, obtained after anti-PD-1 treatment. This clonotype was sampled from a human donor with basal cell carcinoma. This receptor has the CDR3 CASSSDTGNYGYTF. The nucleotide sequence is given as TGCGCCAGCAGCTCCGATACCGGGAACTATGGCTACACCTTC.